These 14 T cell receptor beta chains originate from one sample sequenced in a study of response to subunit inactivated influenza vaccine. TCRdb redid the calling of the RT-PCR reads with MiXCR, one entry per CDR3 protein. The sample contains 500,000 to 600,000 distinct CDR3 sequences, 15% to 20% of which appear only once. Source: CD4+ T cells sorted from PBMCs, taken 23 to 25 months after vaccination. These TCRs come from a man aged 50 to 69 who received an inactivated influenza vaccine.

This clonotype was recorded at least ten times. The chain recombines TRBV5-1 with TRBJ2-3; 7 bases align to TRBD2. The CDR3 covers 16 residues. Trimming cost V 0 bases and J 6 bases; bases outside gene matches: 10. Germline V gene data show CDR1 as SGHRS and CDR2 as YFSETQ. DNA for the CDR3: TGCGCCAGCAGCTTGGAGCCTAGCGGCTTGGGGGATACGCAGTATTTT. Translated: CASSLEPSGLGDTQYF.

This clonotype was detected a few times. This chain uses TRBV7-2 with TRBJ1-3; a possible D gene is TRBD1 (5 bases). Trimming took 6 bases from V and 9 from J, leaving 15 bases between them. The CDR3 spans 13 residues. Germline CDR1 SGHTA, CDR2 FQGNSA. The CDR3 reads CASRYGKGSTIYF. The CDR3 DNA reads TGTGCCAGCAGATACGGAAAGGGGAGCACCATATATTTT.

This clonotype was detected only a few times. CDR3 loop: CASSSQDRYNEQFF. The CDR3 DNA follows: TGCGCCAGCAGCTCTCAGGACAGGTACAATGAGCAGTTCTTC. The chain is built from TRBV5-1 and TRBJ2-1, with 7 bases identical to TRBD1. The germline gives CDR1 SGHRS, CDR2 YFSETQ. The junction had 4 bases not matched to a gene; V was cut back by 3 bases and J by 4 bases. The CDR3 sequence is 14 residues long.

This clonotype was picked up a small number of times. The J gene is TRBJ2-3, the V gene TRBV6-1; D may be TRBD1 (6 bases). Per germline, CDR1 MNHNS and CDR2 SASEGT. The length of the CDR3 is 14 residues. Trimming pared 5 bases from V and 4 bases from J, leaving 13 bases between. CDR3 loop: CASSHGQPPDTQYF. The CDR3 coding sequence is TGTGCCAGCAGTCATGGACAGCCCCCAGATACGCAGTATTTT.

This clonotype was picked up a small number of times. This chain connects TRBV10-2 to TRBJ2-1, with D maybe TRBD1 (5 bases). CDR3 size: 14 residues. The germline V gene encodes CDR1 WSHSY and CDR2 SAAADI. V lost 1 base, J lost 9 bases, and 13 bases lay in between. The CDR3 DNA reads TGCGCCAGCAGTGAGTGGGAAGACAGCGCTGAGCAGTTCTTC. Protein: CASSEWEDSAEQFF.

The J gene is TRBJ2-6, the V gene TRBV5-1; tentative D call: TRBD1 (6 bases). The V gene's germline CDR1 is SGHRS and CDR2 YFSETQ. This CDR3 region has 17 residues. Between the trimmed V and J ends, which lost 4 bases and 4 bases, there was a span of 18 bases. CDR3 DNA: TGCGCCAGCAGCGGGGGCCAGCCCGGTTCAGGGGCCAACGTCCTGACTTTC. Residues: CASSGGQPGSGANVLTF. Variable domain in full (rest from reference TRBV5-1 and TRBJ2-6): KAGVTQTPRYLIKTRGQQVTLSCSPISGHRSVSWYQQTPGQGLQFLFEYFSETQRNKGNFPGRFSGRQFSNSRSEMNVSTLELGDSALYLCASSGGQPGSGANVLTFGAGSRLTVL.

The rearrangement links TRBV10-3 to TRBJ2-1; D is perhaps TRBD2 (7 bases). V was shortened by 0 bases and J by 8 bases, with 17 bases between the two germline ends. Germline CDR1 and CDR2: ENHRY and SYGVKD. The CDR3 is 16 amino acids. The CDR3 bases are TGTGCCATCAGTGAGTCGGCGGGGGCGGGGTCCCATGAGCAGTTCTTC. Amino acid sequence: CAISESAGAGSHEQFF.

A few counts support this clonotype. The rearrangement uses TRBV12-3 or TRBV12-4 and TRBJ1-5; the match to TRBD1 covers 7 bases. The CDR3 sequence is 14 residues long. Unmatched junction bases numbered 13, after V lost 7 bases and J lost 10 bases. This CDR3 is CASTLNTGATPQHF. In DNA, the CDR3 is TGTGCCAGCACCCTAAACACAGGGGCCACACCCCAGCATTTT.

This chain connects TRBV25-1 to TRBJ1-5; D ambiguous. CDR3 length: 14 residues. The V gene lost 1 base and the J gene lost 5 bases, with 9 bases spanning the gap. Per germline, CDR1 MGHDK and CDR2 SYGVNS. This CDR3 reads CASSESMGDQPQHF. CDR3 in DNA: TGTGCCAGCAGTGAATCGATGGGCGATCAGCCCCAGCATTTT.

The gene calls are TRBV27 and TRBJ2-5; D is ambiguous. V gave up 0 bases and J gave up 7 bases, with 12 bases separating them. Germline CDR1 MNHEY, CDR2 SMNVEV (reference sequence). This CDR3 is built from 14 residues. CDR3 DNA sequence: TGTGCCAGCAGTTTATCGACTGGCAGAGGGACCCAGTACTTC. Translating it yields CASSLSTGRGTQYF.

This clonotype turned up a few times. This chain connects TRBV4-2 to TRBJ1-6, with D maybe TRBD1 (5 bases). Germline assignment: CDR1 LGHNA and CDR2 YNFKEQ. This CDR3 spans 17 amino acids. Between the trimmed V and J ends, which lost 0 bases and 0 bases, there was a span of 9 bases. CDR3 region: CASSQDRRGSYNSPLHF. As DNA, the CDR3 is TGTGCCAGCAGCCAAGATAGGAGGGGCTCCTATAATTCACCCCTCCACTTT.

J is TRBJ1-2 and V is TRBV20-1; 8 bases map to TRBD1. V was pared by 3 bases and J by 4 bases, with 7 bases of the junction left unmatched. The CDR3 totals 14 residues. The germline CDR1 and CDR2 sequences are DFQATT and SNEGSKA (reference sequence). The CDR3 DNA reads TGCAGTGCTAGCGGACAGGGAGTTGCCTATGGCTACACCTTC. Protein product: CSASGQGVAYGYTF.

The sample holds a few counts of this clonotype. The chain recombines TRBV3-1 with TRBJ2-7; D is possibly TRBD2 (5 bases). Germline assignment: CDR1 LGHDT and CDR2 YNNKEL (reference sequence). The CDR3 has 13 amino acids. Trimming left V 4 bases short and J 4 bases short, with 11 bases between. CDR3 region: CASSRTFSYEQYF. CDR3 sequence (DNA): TGTGCCAGCAGCCGGACTTTTTCTTACGAGCAGTACTTC.

This clonotype has a handful of counts. The chain employs TRBV9 and TRBJ2-5, with a tentative D call TRBD1 (6 bases). Trimming removed 0 bases at V and 2 bases at J, with 11 bases between. Germline V lookup: CDR1 SGDLS, CDR2 YYNGEE. The CDR3 is 15 residues long. As DNA, the CDR3 is TGTGCCAGCAGCGTAGATGTAACAGGGCAAGAGACCCAGTACTTC. Amino acid sequence: CASSVDVTGQETQYF.